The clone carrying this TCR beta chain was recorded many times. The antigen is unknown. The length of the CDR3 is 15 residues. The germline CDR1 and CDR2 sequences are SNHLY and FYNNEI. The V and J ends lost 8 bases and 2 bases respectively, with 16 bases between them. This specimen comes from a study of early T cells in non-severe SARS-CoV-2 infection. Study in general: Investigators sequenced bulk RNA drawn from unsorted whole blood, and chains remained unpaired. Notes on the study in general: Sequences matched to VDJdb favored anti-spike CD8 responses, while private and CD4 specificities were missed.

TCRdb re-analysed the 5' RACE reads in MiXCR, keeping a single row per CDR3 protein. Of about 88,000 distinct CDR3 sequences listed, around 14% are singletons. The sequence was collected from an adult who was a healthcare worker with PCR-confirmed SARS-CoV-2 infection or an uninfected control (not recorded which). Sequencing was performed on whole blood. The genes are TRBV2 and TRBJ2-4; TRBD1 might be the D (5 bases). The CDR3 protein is CASGAMVVTKNIQYF. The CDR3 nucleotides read TGTGCCAGCGGGGCGATGGTTGTCACCAAAAACATTCAGTACTTC.